The present TCR beta chain was sequenced within a study of beta chain features in type 1 diabetes. General study findings and limits: The study found moderately but significantly shorter TCRB CDR3s in all four CD4+ subsets of Type 1 diabetes patients. No resolution was reached here on whether HLA type influences TCRB rearrangement.

cDNA synthesis used the whole RNA isolate, giving expressed TCRB sequences. TCRdb's table, derived via immunoSEQ multiplex PCR, lists solely in-frame clones and lacks some. The sample lists roughly 130,000 clones; about a sixth were seen once. This clone was found a few times. As yet, its antigen is unknown. The CDR3 covers 16 residues. Germline assignment: CDR1 LGHNA and CDR2 YNFKEQ. V dropped 2 bases and J dropped 1 base, with 13 bases sitting between them. Sample: central memory CD4+ T cells from blood. The TCR was taken from a man younger than 45 with type 1 diabetes. The rearrangement links TRBV4-2 to TRBJ2-3; possible D gene TRBD1, 6 bases. As DNA, the CDR3 is TGTGCCAGCAGCCAAATCAGGGGCCTTGGCACAGATACGCAGTATTTT. Residues: CASSQIRGLGTDTQYF.